The 28 T cell receptor beta chains below were found in one sample sequenced in a study of metastatic and nonmetastatic thyroid tumors. From the PCR reads, TCRdb re-called clones with MiXCR. The sample carries about 82,000 clones, around an eighth recorded once. Every patient was untreated before thyroid surgery. The sample consisted of tumor tissue. These TCRs come from a female donor with papillary thyroid cancer or a benign thyroid nodule (not recorded which). Some clones in this sample may be carry-over from other donors' samples.

This clone was observed many times. The V and J genes are TRBV20-1 and TRBJ2-7, with D possibly being TRBD1 (6 bases). The CDR3 is 13 amino acids. The V and J ends lost 3 bases and 3 bases respectively, with 12 bases between them. The germline V gene encodes CDR1 DFQATT and CDR2 SNEGSKA (reference sequence). CDR3 residues: CSASSDSYYEQYF. CDR3 DNA: TGCAGTGCTAGCTCGGACAGTTACTACGAGCAGTACTTC.

On this clone itself: A much more abundant neighbour one base away suggests this may be a read error. V and J are TRBV11-1 and TRBJ2-3; 14 bases agree with TRBD2. CDR1 and CDR2 from the germline V gene are SGHAT and FQDESV (reference sequence). This CDR3 is built from 18 residues. The junction had 6 bases not matched to a gene; V was cut back by 1 base and J by 3 bases. The CDR3 protein is CASSLVPGLAGGTDTQYF. In DNA form, the CDR3 reads TGTGCCAGCAGCTTAGTACCTGGACTAGCGGGAGGAACAGATACGCAGTATTTT. The full variable domain, its missing parts supplied by reference TRBV11-1 and TRBJ2-3, is EAEVAQSPRYKITEKSQAVAFWCDPISGHATLYWYRQILGQGPELLVQFQDESVVDDSQLPKDRFSAERLKGVDSTLKIQPAELGDSAMYLCASSLVPGLAGGTDTQYFGPGTRLTVL.

The table lists this clone with many counts. Additional DNA sequences in this sample encode the identical CDR3. The chain couples TRBV2 to TRBJ2-3, with 9 positions matching TRBD2. Trimming removed 2 bases from V and 6 bases from J; junction bases left unmatched: 6. Germline V gene lookup returns CDR1 SNHLY and CDR2 FYNNEI. This CDR3 has 15 amino acids. The DNA of the CDR3 is TGTGCCAGCAGTGAAAAGCGGGGGGCTAGGGATACGCAGTATTTT. This codes for CASSEKRGARDTQYF.

This clone was observed a handful of times. This rearrangement joins TRBV12-3 or TRBV12-4 to TRBJ1-3, with D hard to call. This CDR3 region has 15 residues. Trimming stripped 3 bases from V and 4 bases from J, with 13 bases between. The CDR3 loop is CASSFWSPRGNTIYF. CDR3 sequence (DNA): TGTGCCAGCAGTTTTTGGTCGCCGAGAGGAAACACCATATATTTT.

This sequence joins TRBV28 and TRBJ2-7, with 7 bases matching TRBD2. Trimming removed 3 bases from V and 5 bases from J; junction bases left unmatched: 10. This CDR3 region has 15 residues. Germline V CDR1 and CDR2: MDHEN, SYDVKM. CDR3: CASSLLASGPHEQYF. The CDR3 DNA is TGTGCCAGCAGTTTGCTCGCTAGCGGTCCCCACGAGCAGTACTTC.

This clone has more than one count but fewer than ten. The chain combines TRBV29-1 with TRBJ1-1, with 7 bases fitting TRBD1. Per germline, CDR1 SQVTM and CDR2 ANQGSEA. The CDR3 extends over 13 amino acids. V shed 7 bases and J 3 bases; nucleotides not matched to a gene: 8. As DNA, the CDR3 is TGCAGCGGGCTAGAAGGGGGCGACACTGAAGCTTTCTTT. This gives the protein CSGLEGGDTEAFF.

There are many counts of this clone. V gene TRBV2 combines with J gene TRBJ2-7; D is unclear. Per germline, CDR1 SNHLY and CDR2 FYNNEI. The ends were cut back, 8 bases at V and 6 bases at J, with 8 bases in the middle. CDR3 length: 10 residues. The CDR3 reads CASAGVEQYF. The CDR3 bases are TGTGCCAGCGCTGGGGTCGAGCAGTACTTC.

This clone was picked up a small number of times. V usage is TRBV6-1 and J usage is TRBJ2-2, with no clear D. Germline CDR1 is MNHNS and CDR2 is SASEGT. Trimming left V 6 bases short and J 2 bases short, with 7 bases between. This CDR3 contains 13 residues. CDR3 protein: CASSEINTGELFF. The CDR3 coding sequence is TGTGCCAGCAGCGAGATAAACACCGGGGAGCTGTTTTTT.

This chain joins TRBV6-2 or TRBV6-3 and TRBJ2-7; the match to TRBD2 covers 10 bases. J gave up 4 bases and V 5 bases, and 23 bases lay outside the gene matches. This CDR3 comprises 20 residues. CDR1 and CDR2 from the germline V gene are MNHEY and SVGEGT. This CDR3 reads CASSLRWVAGGSESSYEQYF. The CDR3 DNA reads TGTGCCAGCAGTCTCCGGTGGGTAGCGGGAGGAAGCGAATCCTCATACGAGCAGTACTTC.

The sample holds a few counts of this clone. This sequence may be a read error, since a much larger clone differs from it by one base. Other DNA sequences in this specimen translate into the identical CDR3. The chain has TRBV12-5 and TRBJ2-6; D may match TRBD1 or TRBD2 (5 bases each). The CDR3 spans 17 residues. Looked up from germline, CDR1 is LGHNT and CDR2 is FRNRAP. Trimming removed 1 base at V and 2 bases at J, with 12 bases between. In DNA, the CDR3 is TGTGCTAGTGGTTTGGGACCGAGGGGACCTGGGGCCAACGTCCTGACTTTC. It specifies CASGLGPRGPGANVLTF.

This clone was detected only a few times. The V and J genes are TRBV19 and TRBJ1-4; 8 nucleotides line up with TRBD1. CDR3 length equals 15 residues. The germline gives CDR1 LNHDA, CDR2 SQIVND (reference sequence). Germline trimming cut 3 bases from V and 7 bases from J; bases unmatched to any gene: 7. The CDR3, as DNA: TGTGCCAGTAGTATTTTGAGCAGGGGGCTTGAAAAACTGTTTTTT. Amino acids: CASSILSRGLEKLFF.

This clone was detected a few times. The chain couples TRBV18 to TRBJ2-1; no definite D call. CDR3 length: 13 residues. V dropped 6 bases and J dropped 4 bases, with 10 bases sitting between them. CDR1 is KGHSH and CDR2 is LQKENI in the germline V gene. Here the CDR3 reads CASSHRGYNEQFF. CDR3 DNA sequence: TGTGCCAGCTCTCATAGAGGATACAATGAGCAGTTCTTC. The full variable domain, its missing parts supplied by reference TRBV18 and TRBJ2-1, is NAGVMQNPRHLVRRRGQEARLRCSPMKGHSHVYWYRQLPEEGLKFMVYLQKENIIDESGMPKERFSAEFPKEGPSILRIQQVVRGDSAAYFCASSHRGYNEQFFGPGTRLTVL.

This clone was counted only a few times. Given a much more abundant clone one base away, this may be a read error. The identical CDR3 is also encoded by other nucleotide sequences in the sample. The rearrangement joins TRBV12-5 to TRBJ1-3; TRBD1 agrees at 9 bases. There are 15 residues in the CDR3. Per the germline V gene, CDR1 is LGHNT and CDR2 is FRNRAP. CDR3 in amino acids: CASGSGTGRGNTIYF. The CDR3 coding sequence is TGTGCTAGTGGTTCGGGGACAGGGAGAGGAAACACTATATATTTT.

This clone was seen repeatedly, ten times or more. This chain links TRBV11-3 with TRBJ2-2, with 8 bases that match TRBD1. Germline V gene lookup returns CDR1 SGHNT and CDR2 YENEEA. The V and J ends lost 8 bases and 1 base, in that order; junction bases with no gene match: 3. This CDR3 comprises 14 residues. The CDR3 DNA follows: TGTGCCAGCGGCGGGACAGGGAACACCGGGGAGCTGTTTTTT. It is translated as CASGGTGNTGELFF.

Ten or more counts support this clone. V and J are TRBV5-1 and TRBJ2-1; unclear D gene. CDR3 length equals 15 residues. Germline V CDR1 and CDR2: SGHRS, YFSETQ. Trimming removed 1 base from V and 9 bases from J, with 17 bases in between. CDR3 protein: CASSLSELGDPEQFF. CDR3 nucleotides: TGCGCCAGCAGCTTGTCGGAATTGGGCGATCCTGAGCAGTTCTTC. The whole variable domain, remainder taken from reference TRBV5-1 and TRBJ2-1, is KAGVTQTPRYLIKTRGQQVTLSCSPISGHRSVSWYQQTPGQGLQFLFEYFSETQRNKGNFPGRFSGRQFSNSRSEMNVSTLELGDSALYLCASSLSELGDPEQFFGPGTRLTVL.

This clone was found many times. The chain joins TRBV7-2 to TRBJ2-1, with 7 nucleotides matching TRBD2. Germline V gene data show CDR1 as SGHTA and CDR2 as FQGNSA. The J segment lost 9 bases and the V segment lost 7 bases, leaving 15 bases of the junction unmatched. This CDR3 has 15 amino acids. CDR3 sequence: CASTREAPSGGEQFF. The DNA of the CDR3 is TGTGCCAGCACCCGGGAGGCGCCCTCGGGTGGTGAGCAGTTCTTC.

This clone has a handful of counts. This may be a read error: a much more frequent sequence differs by one nucleotide. The V call is TRBV7-6, the J call TRBJ2-1; D remains unclear. The germline V and J ends were trimmed by 3 bases and 9 bases, with 12 bases remaining between them. The CDR3 is 13 amino acids. Germline V gene sequence: CDR1 SGHVS, CDR2 FNYEAQ. CDR3 amino acids: CASSFRTISEQFF. The CDR3 coding sequence is TGTGCCAGCAGCTTTCGGACGATCAGTGAGCAGTTCTTC.

This clone was seen at least ten times. The V gene is TRBV2, the J gene TRBJ1-4; D gene uncertain. The CDR3 extends over 16 amino acids. In germline, CDR1 is SNHLY, CDR2 FYNNEI. V was shortened by 2 bases and J by 0 bases, with 10 bases between the two germline ends. In nucleotides, the CDR3 is TGTGCCAGCAGTGAATTTCTGGCGGCAACTAATGAAAAACTGTTTTTT. Translated: CASSEFLAATNEKLFF. The variable domain in full, with the rest retrieved from reference TRBV2 and TRBJ1-4, is EPEVTQTPSHQVTQMGQEVILRCVPISNHLYFYWYRQILGQKVEFLVSFYNNEISEKSEIFDDQFSVERPDGSNFTLKIRSTKLEDSAMYFCASSEFLAATNEKLFFGSGTQLSVL.

This clone was detected many times. Other DNA sequences in the sample encode the same CDR3. The chain combines TRBV7-2 with TRBJ1-5; D unclear. V lost 2 bases to trimming and J lost 1 base, with 3 bases between them. The CDR3 length is 13 residues. The germline V gene encodes CDR1 SGHTA and CDR2 FQGNSA. The chain's CDR3 is CASSLQSNQPQHF. CDR3 DNA: TGTGCCAGCAGCTTACAGAGCAATCAGCCCCAGCATTTT.

As for this clone: One junction end does not reproduce the germline sequence, and a read error may be involved. The chain carries TRBV6-1 and TRBJ1-2; the D is unclear. The V gene's germline CDR1 is MNHNS and CDR2 SASEGT. The CDR3 is 16 residues long. CDR3 bases: TGTACCAGCTGCATAGGACCGGCGGGATGGAGCTATGGCTACACCTTC. Translation: CTSCIGPAGWSYGYTF.

There are many counts of this clone. This chain uses TRBV11-1 with TRBJ1-2, with unresolved D. CDR3 length: 16 amino acids. Deletions cut 2 bases from V and 4 bases from J, with 17 bases between. Germline assignment: CDR1 SGHAT and CDR2 FQDESV (reference sequence). The CDR3 bases are TGTGCCAGCAGCTTATCATCGAGTACAGTCCGCTATGGCTACACCTTC. This encodes CASSLSSSTVRYGYTF.

This clone was observed many times. Here the CDR3 reads CASSWDRGRFTEAFF. DNA for the CDR3: TGTGCCAGCAGCTGGGACAGGGGGCGTTTTACTGAAGCTTTCTTT. The chain carries TRBV2 and TRBJ1-1, with 12 nucleotides matching TRBD1. Germline CDR1 reads SNHLY; CDR2 reads FYNNEI. There are 15 residues in the CDR3. The V gene end was trimmed by 6 bases and the J gene end by 5 bases; junction bases not matched to a gene: 7.

This clone has just a few counts. This clone may be a read error of a much larger clone one base away. Other DNA sequences in the sample encode the same CDR3. The rearrangement joins TRBV19 to TRBJ1-2, with 8 bases aligning to TRBD1. The junction had 11 bases not matched to a gene; V was cut back by 6 bases and J by 5 bases. This CDR3 is 15 amino acids long. CDR1 is LNHDA, CDR2 SQIVND, per germline (reference sequence). CDR3 in amino acids: CASSIRTGTTYGYTF. CDR3 coding DNA: TGTGCCAGTAGCATCCGGACAGGGACGACATATGGCTACACCTTC.

A note on this clone: A much larger clone differs by one base, so this may be a read error. This chain uses TRBV6-6 with TRBJ1-1; no reliable D call. Germline CDR1 MNHNY, CDR2 SVGAGI (reference sequence). The CDR3 sequence is 16 residues long. The CDR3 spells CASSYSGSIMKTEAFF. CDR3 nucleotides: TGTGCTAGCAGTTACTCGGGCTCTATCATGAAAACTGAAGCTTTCTTT.

This clone occurred many times. This rearrangement joins TRBV2 to TRBJ2-5; D gene unclear. Germline CDR1 reads SNHLY; CDR2 reads FYNNEI. Deletions cut 5 bases from V and 5 bases from J, with 9 bases between. This CDR3 spans 12 amino acids. The CDR3 loop reads CASSRKEETQYF. For the CDR3, the DNA is TGTGCCAGCAGTCGTAAGGAGGAGACCCAGTACTTC.

This clone was seen at least ten times. This rearrangement joins TRBV24-1 to TRBJ2-5; D is unresolved. Germline V gives CDR1 KGHDR, CDR2 SFDVKD. This CDR3 comprises 13 residues. With 2 bases removed from V and 3 bases from J, the gap between germline ends came to 6 bases. In nucleotides, the CDR3 is TGTGCCACCAGTGATTATAGAGAAGAGACCCAGTACTTC. Translating gives CATSDYREETQYF.

This clone was counted between two and nine times. This clone may be a read error of a much larger clone one base away. This rearrangement joins TRBV10-3 to TRBJ2-5; D gene uncertain. This CDR3 is 13 amino acids long. CDR1 ENHRY and CDR2 SYGVKD come from the germline V gene. Trimming removed 4 bases from V and 4 bases from J, with 10 bases in between. CDR3 sequence reads: CAISGGLGETQYF. The CDR3 region has the DNA TGTGCCATCAGTGGAGGCCTCGGAGAGACCCAGTACTTC.

Concerning this clone: Possible read error: a much larger clone is one base away. This same CDR3 is encoded by further DNA sequences in the sample. The rearrangement links TRBV27 to TRBJ1-1, with D maybe TRBD1 (5 bases). CDR1 is MNHEY, CDR2 SMNVEV, per germline (reference sequence). CDR3 length: 15 residues. Deletions cut 2 bases from V and 5 bases from J, with 15 bases between. The CDR3 region is CASSLRGGEGTEAFF. Written as DNA, the CDR3 is TGTGCCAGCAGTTTACGGGGCGGAGAGGGAACTGAAGCTTTCTTT.